This T cell receptor beta chain was identified in a study of blood T cell repertoires in COVID-19. Assay used: immunoSEQ multiplex PCR; TCRdb lists only in-frame clones, some missing. The top ten hold roughly a sixth of the sample, which has around 190,000 clones, roughly 88% seen once. There are 18 residues in the CDR3. CDR1 and CDR2 from the germline V gene are KGHSH and LQKENI. The V gene end was trimmed by 3 bases and the J gene end by 7 bases; junction bases not matched to a gene: 18. The clonotype originates from a man aged 50 to 59 with COVID-19, enrolled during active disease. Sequencing was carried out using peripheral blood. The chain carries TRBV18 and TRBJ1-2; 9 bases fit TRBD1. The CDR3: CASSPITGQGSPDGGYTF. For the CDR3, the DNA is TGTGCCAGCTCACCTATAACGGGACAGGGAAGTCCGGATGGTGGCTACACCTTC.